A single sample gave rise to the 2 T cell receptor beta chains below, sequenced in a study of T cell responses to AZD1222 COVID-19 vaccine. Here immunoSEQ multiplex PCR was the method, and the copy in TCRdb shows in-frame clones only, minus some. Here the sample spans about 46,000 clones, about 90% being singletons. The specimen was peripheral blood, collected 28 days after the second AZD1222 dose. The receptors were gathered from an adult who received the AZD1222 COVID-19 vaccine.

In DNA form, the CDR3 reads TGTGCCAGCAAGGGAGGAATACTAGCGGGAAATGGCGAGCAGTACTTC. Translation: CASKGGILAGNGEQYF. The chain joins TRBV2 to TRBJ2-7; TRBD2 matches at 10 bases. J lost 6 bases, V lost 7 bases, and 15 bases had no gene match. Germline V CDR1 and CDR2: SNHLY, FYNNEI. There are 16 residues in the CDR3. Drawing the rest from reference TRBV2 and TRBJ2-7, the complete variable domain is EPEVTQTPSHQVTQMGQEVILRCVPISNHLYFYWYRQILGQKVEFLVSFYNNEISEKSEIFDDQFSVERPDGSNFTLKIRSTKLEDSAMYFCASKGGILAGNGEQYFGPGTRLTVT.

This sequence joins TRBV29-1 and TRBJ2-2; TRBD1 matches at 8 bases. The CDR3 has 16 residues. Germline V gene lookup returns CDR1 SQVTM and CDR2 ANQGSEA. J lost 1 base, V lost 4 bases, and 8 bases had no gene match. CDR3 protein: CSVADRAILNTGELFF. DNA of the CDR3: TGCAGCGTTGCGGACAGGGCCATTTTGAACACCGGGGAGCTGTTTTTT.